This is a list of T cell receptor beta chains from one sample in a study of blood T cell repertoires in COVID-19. Produced via immunoSEQ multiplex PCR; TCRdb's table is partial and in-frame only. The profile shows 250,000 to 300,000 clones, 89% of them singletons. The sample consisted of peripheral blood. These receptors originate from a man aged 45-65 years with acute or convalescent COVID-19. CDR3s leave out the opening cysteine and the closing phenylalanine or tryptophan. The order of the fields is V gene, J gene, CDR3 protein.

TRBV2,TRBJ1-5,ASSALWDSGNQPQH
TRBV7-2,TRBJ1-3,ASSLAAASGNTIY
TRBV10-3,TRBJ2-1,AISAPGQVTREQF
TRBV7-9,TRBJ1-5,ASSPGSSGNQPQH
TRBV10-3,TRBJ1-1,AISNPAGPNTEAF
TRBV3-1/TRBV3-2,TRBJ2-3,ASSNRGADTQY
TRBV7-8,TRBJ1-5,ASSPGFKDRGFNQPQH
TRBV7-3,TRBJ2-2,ASSVVPGQGDTGELF
TRBV29-1,TRBJ2-5,SVERGVSETQY
TRBV19,TRBJ2-7,ASTQGQGSYEQY
TRBV27,TRBJ2-2,ASSLGQGIGELF
TRBV4-1,TRBJ1-5,ASSQWRTGDSNQPQH
TRBV2,TRBJ1-2,ASILRQDYGYT
TRBV11-3,TRBJ2-2,ASSLARRGQAGELF
TRBV19,TRBJ1-1,ASSTRTGGYLMNTEAF
TRBV28,TRBJ1-2,ASSTLFTGYT
TRBV5-1,TRBJ2-4,ASSRPGQGFGKNIQY
TRBV18,TRBJ2-5,ASSPNAPGTAQETQY
TRBV5-5,TRBJ2-3,ASSLELAGADTQY
TRBV2,TRBJ2-1,ASSVGGSYNEQF
TRBV5-5,TRBJ1-4,ASSYQNEKLF
TRBV28,TRBJ2-7,ASSLGLGPTYEQY
TRBV9,TRBJ2-7,ASSVREGVSEEQY
TRBV27,TRBJ1-5,ASTSGAGQPQH
TRBV11-1,TRBJ1-5,ASSLTDNQPQH
TRBV19,TRBJ2-6,ASSATISGANVLT
TRBV5-1,TRBJ1-1,ASSSETGVTEAF
TRBV7-3,TRBJ2-7,ASSANSGYEQY
TRBV2,TRBJ1-6,ASCSSYNSPLH
TRBV10-3,TRBJ2-1,AISGPGTSGGVRNEQF
TRBV27,TRBJ1-1,ASSRTSDTEAF